The 14 T cell receptor beta chains reported below all come from one sample, sequenced in a study of T cells after yellow fever vaccination (dated by TCRdb to about 2019). The treatment or condition label of this sample denotes: live attenuated yellow fever vaccine strain. Libraries were constructed by 5' RACE. The instrument was an Illumina HiSeq 2500. TCRdb trimmed public reads at Q25 via fastp, called clones via MiXCR and kept in-frame beta chains. Rows are unified per CDR3 protein, each entry keeping the most common DNA and genes. This sample has 300,000 to 400,000 distinct CDR3 sequences in its table, and about 9.5% of those were observed once. Roughly 17% of the sample is taken by the ten largest. The sequencing used PBMCs, collected on the day of the first yellow fever vaccination. All receptors derive from a young man who received the YFV17D yellow fever vaccine.

This clonotype was seen a few times. The CDR3 region is CASSEHLTSGGTDTQYF. Written as DNA, the CDR3 is TGTGCCAGCAGTGAACACCTGACTAGCGGGGGCACAGATACGCAGTATTTT. The chain recombines TRBV6-1 with TRBJ2-3, with 11 nucleotides matching TRBD2. Germline V gene lookup returns CDR1 MNHNS and CDR2 SASEGT. The CDR3 extends over 17 amino acids. Trimming at V came to 2 bases and at J to 1 base, leaving 5 bases not matched to a gene.

This clonotype has just a few counts. V usage is TRBV9 and J usage is TRBJ2-2, with D unresolved. The ends were cut back, 2 bases at V and 0 bases at J, with 11 bases in the middle. The CDR3 sequence is 16 residues long. From germline, CDR1 is SGDLS and CDR2 YYNGEE. This CDR3 reads CASSVVSNPNTGELFF. CDR3 coding DNA: TGTGCCAGCAGCGTTGTCTCCAACCCGAACACCGGGGAGCTGTTTTTT.

This clonotype has a handful of counts. The CDR3 DNA reads as TGTGCCAGCTCACCGGGACAGGGACACACAGATACGCAGTATTTT. Protein sequence: CASSPGQGHTDTQYF. This chain connects TRBV18 to TRBJ2-3, with 9 bases matching TRBD1. The germline V gene has CDR1 KGHSH and CDR2 LQKENI. The V segment lost 3 bases and the J segment 2 bases; nucleotides outside the gene matches: 3. The CDR3 covers 15 residues.

The chain employs TRBV11-2 and TRBJ2-7, with TRBD2 as a possible D gene (5 bases). In germline, CDR1 is SGHAT, CDR2 FQNNGV. With 4 bases removed from V and 1 base from J, the gap between germline ends came to 8 bases. This CDR3 contains 13 residues. The CDR3 loop reads CASSSGGSYEQYF. For the CDR3, the DNA is TGTGCCAGCAGCTCTGGAGGTTCCTACGAGCAGTACTTC.

V gene TRBV12-3 or TRBV12-4 combines with J gene TRBJ2-7; D call uncertain. The CDR3 length is 14 residues. Trimming removed 5 bases at V and 1 base at J, with 12 bases between. The DNA of the CDR3 is TGTGCCAGCAGTCCCTCGGCGGCATCCTACGAGCAGTACGTC. As protein: CASSPSAASYEQYV.

There are a few counts of this clonotype. The CDR3 nucleotides are TGTGCCAGCGGGTTGACTGAATTCACAGATACGCAGTATTTT. Its protein product is CASGLTEFTDTQYF. V is TRBV5-4 and J is TRBJ2-3; D is ambiguous. Trimming pared 7 bases from V and 2 bases from J, leaving 14 bases between. This CDR3 contains 14 residues. Germline lookup yields CDR1 SGHNT and CDR2 YYREEE (reference sequence). Supplemented by reference TRBV5-4 and TRBJ2-3, the full variable domain reads ETGVTQSPTHLIKTRGQQVTLRCSSQSGHNTVSWYQQALGQGPQFIFQYYREEENGRGNFPPRFSGLQFPNYSSELNVNALELDDSALYLCASGLTEFTDTQYFGPGTRLTVL.

Worth noting for this clonotype: A much larger clonotype is one base distant, so this may be a read error. V and J are TRBV12-3 or TRBV12-4 and TRBJ2-7; 8 bases line up with TRBD2. The CDR3 has 16 amino acids. With 5 bases clipped from V and 2 bases from J, the junction kept 11 bases outside the gene matches. This CDR3 reads CASSPSSGCNPYEQYF. As DNA, the CDR3 is TGTGCCAGCAGTCCCTCTAGCGGGTGCAATCCCTACGAGCAGTACTTC.

This clonotype was counted a few times. The genes are TRBV27 and TRBJ2-1, with 9 bases identical to TRBD2. The germline CDR1 and CDR2 sequences are MNHEY and SMNVEV (reference sequence). There are 16 residues in the CDR3. The trim removed 6 bases at V and 7 bases at J, leaving 13 bases unmatched. Written as DNA, the CDR3 is TGTGCCAGCAGAATTCTTAGCGGGGGCCCCGAGAATGAGCAGTTCTTC. Protein sequence: CASRILSGGPENEQFF.

This rearrangement joins TRBV11-1 to TRBJ2-1, with 11 bases aligning to TRBD1. The CDR3 sequence is 14 residues long. With V trimmed by 7 bases and J by 9 bases, 8 bases remained unmatched. The germline V gene encodes CDR1 SGHAT and CDR2 FQDESV (reference sequence). CDR3 sequence: CASTPGQGAGEQFF. The CDR3 region has the DNA TGTGCCAGCACCCCTGGACAGGGGGCAGGTGAGCAGTTCTTC.

The sample holds many counts of this clonotype. CDR3 DNA: TGTGCCAGCAGCTTGGCCAGGGCAGCGCAGTATTTT. Its translation is CASSLARAAQYF. This sequence joins TRBV5-6 and TRBJ2-3, with a weak D call TRBD1 (5 bases). The germline gives CDR1 SGHDT, CDR2 YYEEEE. The length of the CDR3 is 12 residues. Between the trimmed V and J ends, which lost 0 bases and 10 bases, there was a span of 9 bases.

J is TRBJ2-1 and V is TRBV7-2; D is uncertain. Germline CDR1 is SGHTA and CDR2 is FQGNSA. Trimming cost V 0 bases and J 3 bases, with 15 bases left between them. CDR3 size: 17 residues. In DNA form, the CDR3 reads TGTGCCAGCAGCTTAGCGGAGAATCCGGTATTCTACAATGAGCAGTTCTTC. This encodes CASSLAENPVFYNEQFF.

The gene calls are TRBV29-1 and TRBJ2-1; 8 bases are shared with TRBD2. CDR3 length: 13 residues. The V gene's germline CDR1 is SQVTM and CDR2 ANQGSEA. Germline trimming cut 8 bases from V and 4 bases from J; bases unmatched to any gene: 7. CDR3 amino acids: CSSGAGGYNEQFF. In DNA, the CDR3 is TGCAGCTCGGGCGCGGGGGGTTACAATGAGCAGTTCTTC.

This clonotype was detected only a few times. V usage is TRBV19 and J usage is TRBJ1-2; a weak D match, TRBD1 (6 bases). The CDR3 sequence is 14 residues long. Germline V gene lookup returns CDR1 LNHDA and CDR2 SQIVND (reference sequence). Trimming stripped 8 bases from V and 3 bases from J, with 16 bases between. CDR3: CASAPAGAYYGYTF. The CDR3 DNA is TGTGCCAGTGCCCCAGCAGGGGCCTACTATGGCTACACCTTC.

DNA for the CDR3: TGTGCCAGCAGCATTACAGGGGGGTCCAAAAACATTCAGTACTTC. Its protein product is CASSITGGSKNIQYF. V and J are TRBV5-6 and TRBJ2-4; 8 bases are a match to TRBD1. Per germline, CDR1 SGHDT and CDR2 YYEEEE. The CDR3 covers 15 residues. The ends lost 4 bases at V and 2 bases at J; junction bases unmatched: 5. The full variable domain, in which reference TRBV5-6 and TRBJ2-4 provide the parts outside the CDR3, is DAGVTQSPTHLIKTRGQQVTLRCSPKSGHDTVSWYQQALGQGPQFIFQYYEEEERQRGNFPDRFSGHQFPNYSSELNVNALLLGDSALYLCASSITGGSKNIQYFGAGTRLSVL.